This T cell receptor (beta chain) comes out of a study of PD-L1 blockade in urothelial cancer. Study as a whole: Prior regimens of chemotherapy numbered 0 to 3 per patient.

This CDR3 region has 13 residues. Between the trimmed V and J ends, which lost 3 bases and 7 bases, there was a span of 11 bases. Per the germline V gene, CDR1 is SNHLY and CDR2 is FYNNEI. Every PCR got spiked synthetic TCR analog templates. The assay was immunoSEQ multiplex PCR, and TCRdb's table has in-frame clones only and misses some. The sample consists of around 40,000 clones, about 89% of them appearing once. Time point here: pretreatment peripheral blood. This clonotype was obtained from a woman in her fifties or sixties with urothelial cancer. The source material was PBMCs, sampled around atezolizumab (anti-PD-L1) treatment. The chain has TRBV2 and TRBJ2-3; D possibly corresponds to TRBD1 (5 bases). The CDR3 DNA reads TGTGCCAGCAGTGAGCCCCAGGGAAATACGCAGTATTTT. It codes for CASSEPQGNTQYF.